One sample yielded the 12 T cell receptor beta chains listed below, sequenced in a study of shared clonotypes between healthy human individuals. The table came from immunoSEQ multiplex PCR; TCRdb's copy has only in-frame clones and leaves some out. The data show about 1 million clones, around four fifths seen once. Material: memory CD4+ T cells sorted from blood. Subset reported: CD45RA-negative fraction. The receptors were gathered from a man aged 18 to 29 in good health.

Only one count was recorded for this clone. The V and J genes are TRBV5-4 and TRBJ1-5, with D unresolved. The CDR3 has 13 residues. V was trimmed by 0 bases and J by 5 bases, leaving 6 bases between them. Germline-derived CDR1 and CDR2 are SGHNT and YYREEE (reference sequence). CDR3 DNA: TGTGCCAGCAGCTTGGGGATAGATCAGCCCCAGCATTTT. Translated: CASSLGIDQPQHF.

This chain connects TRBV6-5 to TRBJ2-1; D may correspond to TRBD1 or TRBD2 (5 bases each). Germline V gene data show CDR1 as MNHEY and CDR2 as SVGAGI. The CDR3 consists of 14 residues. Trimming removed 6 bases from V and 4 bases from J, with 13 bases in between. In DNA, the CDR3 is TGTGCCAGCAGAAGAACGGGACGGTACAATGAGCAGTTCTTC. It yields the protein CASRRTGRYNEQFF.

In this sample, this clone turned up a few times. Other DNA variants within this sample encode the same CDR3. The chain joins TRBV7-2 to TRBJ1-1, with D hard to call. The CDR3 sequence is 13 residues long. V was cut by 6 bases and J by 0 bases, with 8 bases left in between. The germline V gene has CDR1 SGHTA and CDR2 FQGNSA. The chain's CDR3 is CASSLSVNTEAFF. As DNA, the CDR3 is TGTGCCAGCAGTCTATCAGTGAACACTGAAGCTTTCTTT.

With regard to this clone: Germline and junction disagree at one end, which may indicate a read error. The V gene is TRBV7-9, the J gene TRBJ1-2; 7 bases line up with TRBD1. Germline CDR1 is SEHNR and CDR2 is FQNEAQ (reference sequence). CDR3 size: 13 residues. The DNA for the CDR3 is TGTGCCAGCAGCTCTATCCAGGGGGGCCAGGCCGGCTTC. Its translation: CASSSIQGGQAGF.

The rearrangement uses TRBV2 and TRBJ2-7, with 8 bases lining up with TRBD2. This CDR3 comprises 13 residues. The trim removed 11 bases at V and 5 bases at J, leaving 11 bases unmatched. Germline loops: CDR1 SNHLY, CDR2 FYNNEI. CDR3 residues: CAGNRGGADEQYF. CDR3 sequence (DNA): TGTGCCGGGAATCGGGGGGGTGCGGACGAGCAGTACTTC.

The chain couples TRBV15 to TRBJ1-2; D might be TRBD1 (6 bases). Germline V lookup: CDR1 LNHNV, CDR2 YYDKDF (reference sequence). This CDR3 comprises 15 residues. V lost 8 bases and J 2 bases, leaving 18 bases between the germline ends. In DNA, the CDR3 is TGTGCCACCTCAGGGGTGGGGGAGGGCAACTATGGCTACACCTTC. Translating it yields CATSGVGEGNYGYTF.

The CDR3 coding sequence is TGTGCCAGCATCCTCGGACAGGGGCCTATGGGCTACACCTTC. Translating gives CASILGQGPMGYTF. This rearrangement joins TRBV6-1 to TRBJ1-2, with 9 bases fitting TRBD1. This CDR3 comprises 14 residues. The V segment lost 7 bases and the J segment 8 bases; nucleotides outside the gene matches: 11. Germline CDR1 reads MNHNS; CDR2 reads SASEGT.

The chain combines TRBV30 with TRBJ2-2; 8 bases agree with TRBD2. V shed 0 bases and J 0 bases; nucleotides not matched to a gene: 15. The CDR3 consists of 20 residues. Germline CDR1 is GTSNPN and CDR2 is SVGIG (reference sequence). CDR3 bases: TGTGCCTGGAGTGTAAGGATAGGTCTAGCGGGTCCCACGAACACCGGGGAGCTGTTTTTT. This sequence encodes CAWSVRIGLAGPTNTGELFF.

This clone was observed a few times. The chain links TRBV15 to TRBJ1-1; 8 nucleotides match TRBD1. V lost 3 bases and J lost 5; bases outside the gene matches: 5. The CDR3 runs 14 residues. CDR1 is LNHNV, CDR2 YYDKDF, per germline (reference sequence). Written as DNA, the CDR3 is TGTGCCACCAGCAGGGGAACAGGGGGAACTGAAGCTTTCTTT. Translating gives CATSRGTGGTEAFF.

On this clone: Other DNA sequences from this sample encode an identical CDR3 as well. The chain uses TRBV5-1 and TRBJ1-5, with D hard to call. Germline CDR1 reads SGHRS; CDR2 reads YFSETQ. The V gene lost 0 bases and the J gene lost 4 bases, with 5 bases spanning the gap. The CDR3 has 13 residues. The CDR3 bases are TGCGCCAGCAGCTTGGGAGCAAATCAGCCCCAGCATTTT. Protein sequence: CASSLGANQPQHF.

For the CDR3, the DNA is TGTGCCAGTGGGGGGACAACAAAGAACAATGAGCAGTTCTTC. Protein sequence: CASGGTTKNNEQFF. The J gene is TRBJ2-1, the V gene TRBV9; D tentatively reads TRBD1 or TRBD2 (6 bases each). The CDR3 contains 14 residues. V shed 8 bases and J shed 5 bases, with 17 bases lying between them. Germline values: CDR1 SGDLS, CDR2 YYNGEE.

V usage is TRBV13 and J usage is TRBJ1-1; no definite D call. The CDR3 consists of 14 residues. Germline lookup yields CDR1 PRHDT and CDR2 FYEKMQ (reference sequence). Between the trimmed V and J ends, which lost 0 bases and 3 bases, there was a span of 8 bases. The CDR3 DNA follows: TGTGCCAGCAGCTTAGGTGGCGGCCACACTGAAGCTTTCTTT. It yields the protein CASSLGGGHTEAFF.